The 9 T cell receptor beta chains in this list originate from one sample, sequenced in a study of shared clonotypes between healthy human individuals. Some clones are missing from TCRdb's copy, which holds only in-frame ones; the method was immunoSEQ multiplex PCR. Seen here are roughly 2.5 million clones, roughly 92% observed once, and the top ten hold about 0.13%. Sequenced: naive CD4+ T cells sorted from blood. Subset described: CD45RA+ positively selected. The receptor source for this set is a man younger than 35 in good health.

The CDR3 protein is CASSLTGAGRSNQPQHF. CDR3 coding DNA: TGTGCCAGCAGTCTAACGGGGGCAGGGAGAAGCAATCAGCCCCAGCATTTT. The chain combines TRBV2 with TRBJ1-5; possibly TRBD1 for D (6 bases). The CDR3 is 17 amino acids. Between the trimmed V and J ends, which lost 5 bases and 1 base, there was a span of 18 bases. The germline V gene has CDR1 SNHLY and CDR2 FYNNEI.

V gene TRBV29-1 combines with J gene TRBJ2-1; D uncertain. CDR3 length: 11 amino acids. Germline assignment: CDR1 SQVTM and CDR2 ANQGSEA. The ends were cut back, 1 base at V and 10 bases at J, with 8 bases in the middle. The CDR3 region has the DNA TGCAGCGTTGAAGGGGCCGGCGAGCAGTTCTTC. Encoded protein: CSVEGAGEQFF.

In its sample, this clone was seen a few times. J is TRBJ2-7 and V is TRBV7-6; possible D gene TRBD2, 7 bases. Germline CDR1 and CDR2: SGHVS and FNYEAQ. V gave up 3 bases and J gave up 5 bases, with 17 bases separating them. CDR3 length equals 15 residues. CDR3 coding DNA: TGTGCCAGCAGCTTCTGGGGGGGCCGTTGGAACGAGCAGTACTTC. It yields the protein CASSFWGGRWNEQYF.

The chain couples TRBV19 to TRBJ1-5; D gene uncertain. The CDR3 runs to 14 residues. The germline gives CDR1 LNHDA, CDR2 SQIVND (reference sequence). V lost 4 bases to trimming and J lost 0 bases, with 7 bases between them. The CDR3 reads CASSNQNSNQPQHF. The CDR3 DNA sequence: TGTGCCAGTAGTAACCAGAATAGCAATCAGCCCCAGCATTTT.

This rearrangement joins TRBV28 to TRBJ2-7; TRBD1 is a possible D gene (5 bases). V gave up 4 bases and J gave up 4 bases, with 17 bases separating them. CDR3 length: 15 amino acids. Per the germline V gene, CDR1 is MDHEN and CDR2 is SYDVKM. The CDR3 loop is CASSSPGWGSYEQYF. The DNA of the CDR3 is TGTGCCAGCAGTTCACCAGGGTGGGGCTCGTACGAGCAGTACTTC.

The chain uses TRBV28 and TRBJ2-4, with D tentatively TRBD1 or TRBD2 (7 bases each). The CDR3 loop spans 18 amino acids. The germline V gene encodes CDR1 MDHEN and CDR2 SYDVKM. V was shortened by 7 bases and J by 0 bases, with 22 bases between the two germline ends. CDR3 coding DNA: TGTGCCAGCACCCTCGGGGGGACAGCAAGCCTAGCCAAAAACATTCAGTACTTC. Protein: CASTLGGTASLAKNIQYF.

The V call is TRBV5-1, the J call TRBJ1-1; D is unresolved. CDR3 length equals 16 residues. Trimming stripped 2 bases from V and 3 bases from J, with 17 bases between. Germline V gene lookup returns CDR1 SGHRS and CDR2 YFSETQ. For the CDR3, the DNA is TGCGCCAGCAGCTTCGCGAGGGCGGAGAGGGACACTGAAGCTTTCTTT. It is translated as CASSFARAERDTEAFF.

Worth noting for this clone: This same CDR3 is encoded by further DNA sequences in the sample. The chain couples TRBV18 to TRBJ2-7; perhaps TRBD1 as D (6 bases). V was cut by 0 bases and J by 2 bases, with 8 bases left in between. Germline V CDR1 and CDR2: KGHSH, LQKENI. This CDR3 region has 14 residues. DNA for the CDR3: TGTGCCAGCTCACCACCCGACAGGACCTACGAGCAGTACTTC. Translating gives CASSPPDRTYEQYF.

This rearrangement joins TRBV30 to TRBJ1-2, with D tentatively TRBD1 (5 bases). CDR3 length: 14 residues. V shed 3 bases and J shed 2 bases, with 13 bases lying between them. Germline V gene lookup returns CDR1 GTSNPN and CDR2 SVGIG (reference sequence). The CDR3 here is CAWSPGGGNYGYTF. CDR3 nucleotide sequence: TGTGCCTGGAGCCCCGGGGGGGGAAACTATGGCTACACCTTC.